The T cell receptor (beta chain) under discussion was sequenced for a study of control samples from healthy donors and cancer patients. CDR1 and CDR2 (germline): SGHRS, YFSETQ. V shed 4 bases and J 2 bases; nucleotides not matched to a gene: 13. CDR3 size: 17 residues. Generated by immunoSEQ multiplex PCR, the TCRdb table keeps only in-frame clones and is missing some. This table has under 450,000 clones, around nine tenths appearing once. The clonotype originates from a man aged 35 to 55 with head and neck cancer. The chain carries TRBV5-1 and TRBJ2-3; 7 nucleotides match TRBD2. The sequenced sample consisted of PBMCs. CDR3 coding DNA: TGCGCCAGCAGCGGGGGTACGTCAGCGGGACTCACAGATACGCAGTATTTT. It specifies CASSGGTSAGLTDTQYF.